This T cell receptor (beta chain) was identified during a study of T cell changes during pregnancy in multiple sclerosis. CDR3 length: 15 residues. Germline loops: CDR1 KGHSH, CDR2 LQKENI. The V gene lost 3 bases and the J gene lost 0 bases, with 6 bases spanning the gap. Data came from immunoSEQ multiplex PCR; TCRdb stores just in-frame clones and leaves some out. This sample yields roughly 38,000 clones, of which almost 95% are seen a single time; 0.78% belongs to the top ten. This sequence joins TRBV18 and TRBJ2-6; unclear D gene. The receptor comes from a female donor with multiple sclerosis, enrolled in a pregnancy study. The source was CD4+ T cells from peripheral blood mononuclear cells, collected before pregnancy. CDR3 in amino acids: CASSPRGSGANVLTF. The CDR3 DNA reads TGTGCCAGCTCACCCCGAGGCTCTGGGGCCAACGTCCTGACTTTC.